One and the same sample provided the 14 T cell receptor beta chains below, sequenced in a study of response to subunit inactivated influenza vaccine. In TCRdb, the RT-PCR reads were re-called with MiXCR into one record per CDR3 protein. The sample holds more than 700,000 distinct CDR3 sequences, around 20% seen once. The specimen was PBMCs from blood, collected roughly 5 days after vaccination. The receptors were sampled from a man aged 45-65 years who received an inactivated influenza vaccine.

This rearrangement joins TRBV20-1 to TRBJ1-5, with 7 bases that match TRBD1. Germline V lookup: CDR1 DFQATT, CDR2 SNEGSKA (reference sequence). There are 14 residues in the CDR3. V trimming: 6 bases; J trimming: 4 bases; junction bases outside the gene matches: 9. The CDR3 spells CSANDRALNQPQHF. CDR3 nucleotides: TGCAGTGCCAACGACAGGGCTCTAAATCAGCCCCAGCATTTT.

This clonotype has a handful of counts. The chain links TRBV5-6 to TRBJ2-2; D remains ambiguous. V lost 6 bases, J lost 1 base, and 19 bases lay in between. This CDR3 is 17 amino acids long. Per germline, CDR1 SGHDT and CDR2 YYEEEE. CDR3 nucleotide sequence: TGTGCCAGCATCATTAGGAGACCAGAATTGAACACCGGGGAGCTGTTTTTT. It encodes CASIIRRPELNTGELFF.

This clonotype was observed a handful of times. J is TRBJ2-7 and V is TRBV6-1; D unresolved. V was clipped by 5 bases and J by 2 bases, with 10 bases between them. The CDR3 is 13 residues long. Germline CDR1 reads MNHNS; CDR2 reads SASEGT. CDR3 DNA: TGTGCCAGCAGTCCCCAGGTAGCCTACGAGCAGTACTTC. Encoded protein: CASSPQVAYEQYF.

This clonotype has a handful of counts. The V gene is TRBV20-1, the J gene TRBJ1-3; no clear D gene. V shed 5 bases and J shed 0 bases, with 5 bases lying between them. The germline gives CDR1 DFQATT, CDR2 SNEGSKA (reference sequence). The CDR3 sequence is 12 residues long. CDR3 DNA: TGCAGTGCTGGGGACTCTGGAAACACCATATATTTT. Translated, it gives CSAGDSGNTIYF.

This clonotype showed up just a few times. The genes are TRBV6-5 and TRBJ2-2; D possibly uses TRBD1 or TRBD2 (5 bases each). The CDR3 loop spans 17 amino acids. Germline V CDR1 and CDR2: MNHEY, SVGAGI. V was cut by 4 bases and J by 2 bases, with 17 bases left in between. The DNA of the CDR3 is TGTGCCAGCAGTTCGGGGATACAGGAATATAACACCGGGGAGCTGTTTTTT. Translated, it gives CASSSGIQEYNTGELFF.

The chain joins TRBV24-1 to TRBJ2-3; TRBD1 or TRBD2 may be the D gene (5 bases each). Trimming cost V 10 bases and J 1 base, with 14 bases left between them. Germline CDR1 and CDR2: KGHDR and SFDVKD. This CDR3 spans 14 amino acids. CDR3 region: CATSGGIGTDTQYF. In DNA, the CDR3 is TGTGCCACTTCTGGGGGAATTGGCACAGATACGCAGTATTTT.

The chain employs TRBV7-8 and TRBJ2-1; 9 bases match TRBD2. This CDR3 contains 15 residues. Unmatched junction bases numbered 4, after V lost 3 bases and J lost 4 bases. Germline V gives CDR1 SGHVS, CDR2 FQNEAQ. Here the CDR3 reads CASSFQAGGYNEQFF. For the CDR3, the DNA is TGTGCCAGCAGCTTCCAAGCGGGAGGTTACAATGAGCAGTTCTTC.

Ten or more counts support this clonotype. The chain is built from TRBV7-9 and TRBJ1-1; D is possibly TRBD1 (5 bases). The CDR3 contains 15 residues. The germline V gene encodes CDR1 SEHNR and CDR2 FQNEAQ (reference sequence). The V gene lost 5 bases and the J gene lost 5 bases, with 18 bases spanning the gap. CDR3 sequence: CASSRDQVRGTEAFF. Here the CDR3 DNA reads TGTGCCAGCAGCAGGGACCAGGTTCGGGGTACTGAAGCTTTCTTT.

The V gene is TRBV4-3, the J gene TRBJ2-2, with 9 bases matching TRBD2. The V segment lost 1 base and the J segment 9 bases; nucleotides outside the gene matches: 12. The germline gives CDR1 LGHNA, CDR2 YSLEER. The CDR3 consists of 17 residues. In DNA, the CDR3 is TGCGCCAGCAGCCAAGGCCTTCCGGGACTAGCAAATTGGGAGCTGTTTTTT. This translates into CASSQGLPGLANWELFF.

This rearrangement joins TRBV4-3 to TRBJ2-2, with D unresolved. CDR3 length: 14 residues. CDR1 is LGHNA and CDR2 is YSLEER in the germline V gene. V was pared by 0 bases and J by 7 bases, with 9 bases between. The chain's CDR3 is CASSQDNLGGELFF. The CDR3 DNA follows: TGCGCCAGCAGCCAAGATAACCTAGGCGGGGAGCTGTTTTTT.

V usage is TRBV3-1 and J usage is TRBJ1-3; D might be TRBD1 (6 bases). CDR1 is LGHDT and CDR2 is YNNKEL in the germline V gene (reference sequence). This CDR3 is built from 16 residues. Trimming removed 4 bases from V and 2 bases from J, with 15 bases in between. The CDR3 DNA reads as TGTGCCAGCAGCCCTACAGGGTGGGGGACTGGAAACACCATATATTTT. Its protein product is CASSPTGWGTGNTIYF. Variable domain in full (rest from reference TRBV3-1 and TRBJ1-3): DTAVSQTPKYLVTQMGNDKSIKCEQNLGHDTMYWYKQDSKKFLKIMFSYNNKELIINETVPNRFSPKSPDKAHLNLHINSLELGDSAVYFCASSPTGWGTGNTIYFGEGSWLTVV.

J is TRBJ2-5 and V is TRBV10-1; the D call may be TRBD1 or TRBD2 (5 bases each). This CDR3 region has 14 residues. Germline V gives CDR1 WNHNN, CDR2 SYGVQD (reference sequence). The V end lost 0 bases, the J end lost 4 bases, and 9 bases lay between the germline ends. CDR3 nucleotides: TGCGCCAGCAGTGAGTCTTGGGGACCAGAGACCCAGTACTTC. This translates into CASSESWGPETQYF.

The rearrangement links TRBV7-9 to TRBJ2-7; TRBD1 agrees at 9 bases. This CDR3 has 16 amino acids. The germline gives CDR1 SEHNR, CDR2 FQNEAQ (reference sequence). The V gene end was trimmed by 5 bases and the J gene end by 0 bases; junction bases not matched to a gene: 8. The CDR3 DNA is TGTGCCAGCAGCCAGGGACAGGGCGTCTTCTCCTACGAGCAGTACTTC. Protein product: CASSQGQGVFSYEQYF.

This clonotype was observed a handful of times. The CDR3 DNA is TGTGCCAGCAGCCTCGGACAGGGGCGTAATTCACCCCTCCACTTT. Translation: CASSLGQGRNSPLHF. This chain links TRBV12-3 or TRBV12-4 with TRBJ1-6, with 9 bases that match TRBD1. CDR3 length: 15 residues. V shed 6 bases and J 6 bases; nucleotides not matched to a gene: 6.